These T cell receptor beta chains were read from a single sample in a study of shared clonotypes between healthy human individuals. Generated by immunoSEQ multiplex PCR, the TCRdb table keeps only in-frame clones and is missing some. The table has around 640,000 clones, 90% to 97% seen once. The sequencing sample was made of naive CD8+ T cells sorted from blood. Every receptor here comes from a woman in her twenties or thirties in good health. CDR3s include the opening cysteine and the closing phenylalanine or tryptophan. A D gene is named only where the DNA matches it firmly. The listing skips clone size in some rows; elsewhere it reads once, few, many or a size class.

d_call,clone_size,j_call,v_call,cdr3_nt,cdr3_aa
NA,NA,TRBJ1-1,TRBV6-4,TGTGCCAGCAGTGAAGAGGGAGGGACTGAAGCTTTCTTT,CASSEEGGTEAFF
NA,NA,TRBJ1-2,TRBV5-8,TGTGCCAGCAGCTCCGCCAGGAGGGTGTATGGCTACACCTTC,CASSSARRVYGYTF
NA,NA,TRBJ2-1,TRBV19,TGTGCCAGTAGTATACGAAAACGCGGCAGCTCCTACAATGAGCAGTTCTTC,CASSIRKRGSSYNEQFF
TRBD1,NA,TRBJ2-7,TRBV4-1,TGCGCCAGCAGCCAAGATCGAACAGGGGGTGCCTACGAGCAGTACTTC,CASSQDRTGGAYEQYF
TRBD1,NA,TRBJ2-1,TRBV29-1,TGCAGCGTCGGACAGGGGGCTGGGAATGAGCAGTTCTTC,CSVGQGAGNEQFF
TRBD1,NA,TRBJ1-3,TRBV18,TGTGCCAGCTCACCACCGTTGGGGACAGGGATTCCTGGAAACACCATATATTTT,CASSPPLGTGIPGNTIYF
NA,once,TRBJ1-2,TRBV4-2,TGTGCCAGCAGCCAAGAGCAGCTGTCGAACTATGGAGAAGGCTACACCTTC,CASSQEQLSNYGEGYTF
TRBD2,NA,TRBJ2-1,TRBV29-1,TGCAGCGCGGTGGGACTAGCGGAAAAAAGCTCCTACAATGAGCAGTTCTTC,CSAVGLAEKSSYNEQFF
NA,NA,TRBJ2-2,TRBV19,TGTGCCAGTATGAGGTTGGCAGGGCCAGGGGAGCTGTTTTTT,CASMRLAGPGELFF
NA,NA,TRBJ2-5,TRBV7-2,TGTGCCAGCAGCTTATCCTACCGTAATTTGCCGGATCAAGAGACCCAGTACTTC,CASSLSYRNLPDQETQYF
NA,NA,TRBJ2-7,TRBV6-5,TGTGCCAGCAGTTGGGACGGATACGAGCAGTACTTC,CASSWDGYEQYF
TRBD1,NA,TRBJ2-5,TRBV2,TGTGCCAGCAGTGAAAGGGACAGCAAAGAGACCCAGTACTTC,CASSERDSKETQYF
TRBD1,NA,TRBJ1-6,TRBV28,TGTGCCAGCAGGACGACAGGGATAGGCTCACCCCTCCACTTT,CASRTTGIGSPLHF
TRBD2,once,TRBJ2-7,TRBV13,TGTGCCAGCAGCTTAGGCCCGGGACTAGCGGGATTGGGCGAGCAGTACTTC,CASSLGPGLAGLGEQYF
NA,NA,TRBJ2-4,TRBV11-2,TGTGCCAGCAGCTTAGATCTGGCGAAAAACATTCAGTACTTC,CASSLDLAKNIQYF
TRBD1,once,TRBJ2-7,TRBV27,TGTGCCAGCAGTCCTCTACAGGGGTACGAGCAGTACTTC,CASSPLQGYEQYF
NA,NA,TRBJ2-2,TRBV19,TGTGCCAGTAGGCACCGGGCAGGAGAGGCAAGCACCGGGGAGCTGTTTTTT,CASRHRAGEASTGELFF
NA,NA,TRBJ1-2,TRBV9,TGTGCCAGCAGCCCCCGGACTGGAGGGGCCCCTATGGGCTACACCTTC,CASSPRTGGAPMGYTF
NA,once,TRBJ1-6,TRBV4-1,TGCGCCAGCAGCGACGACAGAGACTCCTATAATTCACCCCTCCACTTT,CASSDDRDSYNSPLHF
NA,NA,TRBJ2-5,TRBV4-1,TGCGCCAGCAGCCAAAGAGGCGGGAAAGAACAAGAGACCCAGTACTTC,CASSQRGGKEQETQYF
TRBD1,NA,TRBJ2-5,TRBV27,TGTGCCAGCAGTTTTTTAGGGGGCCCCCAAGAGACCCAGTACTTC,CASSFLGGPQETQYF
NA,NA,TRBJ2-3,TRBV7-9,TGTGCCGGCAGCTTAGTGGGGGGGCGCACAGATACGCAGTATTTT,CAGSLVGGRTDTQYF
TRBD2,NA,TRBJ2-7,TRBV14,TGTGCCAGCAGCCAAGGTAGCGGGGTCTACGAGCAGTACTTC,CASSQGSGVYEQYF
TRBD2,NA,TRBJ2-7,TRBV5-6,TGTGCCAGCAGCCTAGCGGGGTACTACGAGCAGTACTTC,CASSLAGYYEQYF